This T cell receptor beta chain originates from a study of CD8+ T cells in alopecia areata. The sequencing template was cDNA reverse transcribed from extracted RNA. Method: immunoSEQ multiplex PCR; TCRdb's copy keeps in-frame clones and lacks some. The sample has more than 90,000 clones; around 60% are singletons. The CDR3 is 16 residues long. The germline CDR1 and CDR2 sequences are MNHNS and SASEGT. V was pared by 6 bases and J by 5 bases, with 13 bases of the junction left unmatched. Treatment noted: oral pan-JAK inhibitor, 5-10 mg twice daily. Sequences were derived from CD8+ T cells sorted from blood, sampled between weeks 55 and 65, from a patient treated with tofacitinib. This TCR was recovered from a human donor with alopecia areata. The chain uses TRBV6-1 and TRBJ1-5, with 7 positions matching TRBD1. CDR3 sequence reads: CASSEYRQGLYQPQHF. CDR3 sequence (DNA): TGTGCCAGCAGCGAATACCGACAGGGCCTATATCAGCCCCAGCATTTT.